This entry describes one TCR beta chain. The target antigen is unknown. This sample is drawn from a study of lymphopenia after photon versus proton radiotherapy. Findings of the study overall: Under photons, naive T cells and diversity fell while effector/memory populations rose. After lymphocyte nadir, photon-treated repertoires showed oligoclonal expansion, especially CD8+ Temra.

Using immunoSEQ multiplex PCR, the repertoire was profiled, and TCRdb retains in-frame clones only, with some absent. The sample shows 150,000 to 200,000 clones, more than 85% of them seen only once. In germline, CDR1 is SGHTA, CDR2 FQGNSA. This CDR3 is built from 14 residues. With V trimmed by 5 bases and J by 3 bases, 6 bases remained unmatched. The sample was peripheral blood, taken from a patient treated with photon-based radiotherapy. The TCR originated in a man aged 50 to 60 with gastric cancer. The gene calls are TRBV7-2 and TRBJ2-7, with 8 bases matching TRBD1. The CDR3 DNA follows: TGTGCCAGCAGCGAAGACAGGGGACGCTACGAGCAGTACTTC. It yields the protein CASSEDRGRYEQYF. The whole variable domain, remainder taken from reference TRBV7-2 and TRBJ2-7, is GAGVSQSPSNKVTEKGKDVELRCDPISGHTALYWYRQSLGQGLEFLIYFQGNSAPDKSGLPSDRFSAERTGGSVSTLTIQRTQQEDSAVYLCASSEDRGRYEQYFGPGTRLTVT.